Here is one T cell receptor (beta chain) with its context. What it recognizes is unknown. This record belongs to a study of blood T cells in healthy people across ages. Findings and limits, study-wide: Nothing was known about donor CMV status, and this possibly confounded expanded clonotype changes.

Every donor provided around 9.5 milliliters of peripheral blood. The amount of total RNA extracted per sample was at least 6 micrograms. The second PCR ran roughly 6 to 11 cycles with a sample-barcoded 5' primer and J-beta primers. All cDNA molecules were each tagged by a template-switch adaptor with 12 random nucleotides. TCRdb reanalysed the 5' RACE reads using MiXCR and keeps one entry per CDR3 protein. The sample carries 1.4 million or so distinct CDR3 sequences, roughly 43% recorded once. Sequencing was carried out using blood. The origin of this receptor is a young woman in good health.

CDR3 nucleotides: TGTGCCAGCAGCTTCACCTTCGACGGTGAAGCTTTCTTT. As protein: CASSFTFDGEAFF. The chain is built from TRBV7-2 and TRBJ1-1, with no clear D. V was trimmed by 3 bases and J by 7 bases, leaving 12 bases between them. Germline lookup yields CDR1 SGHTA and CDR2 FQGNSA. The CDR3 has 13 amino acids.